This T cell receptor beta chain was captured in a study of vaccination and CD4 T cells after COVID-19. To note about this clonotype: Its antigen is not known.

V dropped 8 bases and J dropped 3; count of bases not matched to a gene: 16. Looked up from germline, CDR1 is MRHNA and CDR2 is SNTAGT. The CDR3 is 16 residues long. Researchers used the Oncomine TCR Beta short-read assay to sequence DNA from cultured CD4+ T cells. Using its own MiXCR run on the PCR reads, TCRdb lists one record per CDR3 protein. The sample lists approximately 12,000 distinct CDR3 sequences, around 52% occurring once. Stated treatment: roughly 11-day PBMC culture with coronavirus spike peptide pools or control peptides (ViraFEST assay). The rearrangement joins TRBV6-4 to TRBJ2-7; 7 bases fit TRBD1. Sequenced: CD4+ T cells from blood, cultured in vitro. This TCR came from a human donor who had recovered from COVID-19. The CDR3 loop reads CASPHLAGGPLYEQYF. DNA of the CDR3: TGTGCCAGCCCCCATCTGGCAGGGGGTCCTCTCTACGAGCAGTACTTC.